These T cell receptor beta chains were read from a single sample in a study of low-dose radiotherapy and immunotherapy resistance in tumors. TCRdb reanalysed the reads using MiXCR and keeps one entry per CDR3 protein. The table shows 100,000 or so distinct CDR3 sequences, with about 20% occurring only once. Here the sequenced sample was PBMCs, taken after low-dose radiotherapy plus immunotherapy. The receptors stem from a male donor with prostate cancer. Each CDR3 is given with its conserved first and last residue. D genes are given only for firm matches. Not all rows give a size; the values are once, few, many and, for expanded clones, a class.

J,D,V,size,CDR3
TRBJ2-7,.,TRBV5-6,many,CASSSKTVEQYF
TRBJ2-1,TRBD1,TRBV19,.,CASTGGSTPYNEQFF
TRBJ1-3,TRBD1,TRBV27,few,CASRRLGQGTTGNTIYF
TRBJ2-2,TRBD1,TRBV6-8,many,CASIGTDATGELFF
TRBJ1-4,.,TRBV7-8,many,CASSWQDGYYEEKLFF
TRBJ2-1,TRBD2,TRBV19,many,CASSITAGGGYNEQFF
TRBJ2-3,.,TRBV29-1,many,CSATPGEDTQYF
TRBJ2-7,.,TRBV18,.,CASSPLRGPWGQYF
TRBJ1-1,TRBD1,TRBV4-2,many,CASSQLLGPGGTEAFF
TRBJ2-5,TRBD2,TRBV27,many,CASSFAGGYQETQYF
TRBJ1-1,TRBD1,TRBV30,many,CAWETGGPSTEAFF
TRBJ2-3,TRBD2,TRBV10-1,few,CASRVLAGPDTQYF
TRBJ2-1,TRBD1,TRBV28,many,CASNSVQGASNEQFF
TRBJ2-3,TRBD2,TRBV6-1,.,CASSAERGGTDTQYF
TRBJ2-7,TRBD2,TRBV5-4,many,CASSDGLAGGYEQYF
TRBJ2-3,.,TRBV2,.,CASSRQSSTDTQYF
TRBJ1-3,.,TRBV6-5,many,CASSYGPDAGNTIYF
TRBJ1-6,.,TRBV27,few,CASSLAGFYNSPLHF
TRBJ2-1,.,TRBV29-1,many,CSVVRTRSYNEQFF
TRBJ2-7,.,TRBV12-3/TRBV12-4,many,CASSPTGYEQYF
TRBJ2-3,.,TRBV20-1,.,CSAGRQARVSGTDTQYF
TRBJ2-3,TRBD2,TRBV6-2/TRBV6-3,many,CASSGKRGGGIDTQYF
TRBJ2-7,.,TRBV7-2,.,CASSSGRTPTYEQYF
TRBJ1-5,.,TRBV7-2,many,CASSSDSNQPQHF
TRBJ2-7,.,TRBV11-2,many,CASSLGVLGQYF
TRBJ2-1,.,TRBV7-2,many,CASSLPRDSGKFF
TRBJ2-1,TRBD2,TRBV20-1,many,CSASRGTSGYNEQFF
TRBJ2-3,.,TRBV12-3/TRBV12-4,many,CASSPLVRNTQYF
TRBJ1-6,.,TRBV10-1,.,CASSKVPLHF
TRBJ1-2,.,TRBV19,many,CASSSPTGGWANYGYTF
TRBJ1-1,TRBD1,TRBV28,few,CASTRQGWTEAFF
TRBJ2-7,.,TRBV20-1,many,CSASEPGGEEQYF
TRBJ2-1,.,TRBV7-6,many,CASSPMHTEVGPNEQFF
TRBJ2-3,.,TRBV3-1,many,CASSHASDTQYF
TRBJ1-5,.,TRBV6-6,many,CASSEANGGNQPQHF
TRBJ2-1,.,TRBV7-9,many,CASSPLAGSPANEQFF
TRBJ2-2,.,TRBV19,many,CASSRGAGATPNTGELFF
TRBJ2-7,.,TRBV5-1,many,CASSFRTNRYEQYF
TRBJ1-2,.,TRBV9,.,CASSAGLTSGSGGYTF
TRBJ2-5,.,TRBV12-3/TRBV12-4,many,CASSQSGETQYF